This T cell receptor beta chain was captured in a study of identical twins (TCRdb year 2016). Notes on the research overall: The study deep-sequenced TCR alpha and beta repertoires from monozygotic twins, unrelated adults of various ages and cord blood to test whether fetal clonotypes persist. To rule out contamination, replicate twin experiments were performed at different times with different library preparation protocols.

On the study overall, not on this receptor specifically: Compared with coincidental sharing between unrelated individuals, out-of-frame TCR alpha sequences shared between twins showed an excess of sequences with low generation probability. Out-of-frame TCR alpha sharing in monozygotic twins was systematically underestimated by recombination models, whereas sharing between unrelated individuals was in agreement with the recombination models. In beta out-of-frame sequences, excess twin sharing was weaker, because having fewer shared sequences lowered the signal-to-noise ratio. Because the same donors could not be followed over many years, conclusions were based on cross-sectional statistical analysis. Invariant T cells such as MAIT and iNKT could partly confound zero-insertion analyses, though diverse VJ usage argued against this for most clonotypes. Abundant cord blood beta clonotypes carried fewer insertions; young adult naive repertoires showed a weaker similar trend, while memory repertoires showed none.

CDR1 LGHDT and CDR2 YNNKEL are derived from the germline V gene (reference sequence). Inclusive of the bounding cysteine and phenylalanine, the CDR3 is 15 residues long. This entry keeps only the CDR3 DNA: 45 bases, framed from base 1. V lost 11 bases and J lost 0 bases; the stretch between them is 17 bases long. Every donor was a healthy Caucasian. The twin cohort consisted of three pairs of female monozygotic twins, all aged roughly 18 to 30 years. RNA for TCR libraries was isolated from peripheral blood mononuclear cells. About this clonotype: Which antigen it targets is not known. It has no much larger one-base neighbor in the sample; base qualities were not kept.

Receptor amplification or capture employed 5' RACE. The run used an Illumina HiSeq 2000. Template switching introduced a universal primer binding site; the final cDNA contained a unique molecular identifier, enabling accurate counting of TCR cDNA molecules. Specific primers in the conserved constant-segment region were used to synthesize first-strand cDNA for TCR alpha and beta chains. To control for contamination, every cDNA library carried two barcodes: a SMART-Mk sample barcode plus Illumina barcodes. TruSeq adapter sequences and Illumina sample barcodes were added in two successive PCR steps. The Illumina HiSeq platform was used with custom primers to sequence TCR alpha and beta cDNA libraries. The study's own analysis went as follows. Unique molecular identifiers were extracted from raw reads with MiGEC, and CDR3 positions were determined with MiXCR. Recombination models were inferred per individual with the repgenHMM and IGoR tools using an EM algorithm. The tcR package in R was used for shared clonotype analysis, with sharing normalized by the product of cloneset sizes. Out-of-frame nonproductive sequences were analyzed to study raw recombination free of thymic and clonal selection effects. The raw public data were reprocessed by TCRdb itself: fastp quality trimming at Q25, MiXCR clonotype calling, in-frame beta chains only. Rows are unified per CDR3 protein, each entry keeping the most common DNA and genes. The V and J calls come from TCRdb's annotation, not from the publication. The sample table records some 730,000 distinct CDR3 sequences; over 15% of these occur just once. The top ten hold 10% to 15% of the sample.

This sample was shared with a second study, whose subject was T cells expressing NK-cell markers. The second study, in turn, reports: Eight donors provided sorted CD3+CD56+NKG2C+, CD3+CD56+NKG2C- and CD3+CD56-NKG2C+ T-cell subsets, whose TCR beta-chain repertoires were profiled. Among the eight sequenced donors, seven were HCMV-seropositive and one was HCMV-seronegative. In several experiments an anti-gammadeltaTCR antibody was added to restrict sorting to alphabetaTCR-expressing T cells. In over 5 donors, the dominant CD3+CD56+NKG2C+ clonotypes were among the top 10 CD8+ clonotypes and accounted for about 1.0-7.0% of CD8+ T cells. Those dominant clonotypes were again the most abundant among CD3+CD56-NKG2C+ cells in several donors, at roughly 28.3-65%. Whether the expanded NKG2C-expressing T cell clones were specific for HCMV antigens was left unclear. The study sequenced eight donors, all healthy volunteers chosen at random: three men and five women. HCMV-specific IgG was detected in serum with a commercial ELISA kit to determine HCMV serostatus. For about 6 donors, unsorted PBMC were also used to sequence bulk peripheral blood T-cell repertoires. MIGEC was used to demultiplex reads and group reads by UMI, and MiTCR was used to assemble and quantify clonotypes. To exclude erroneous sequences, any TCR cDNA sequence not supported by at least two reads was discarded. The tcR package was used for downstream repertoire analysis, with clonotypes matched between fractions based on CDR3 nucleotide sequence plus V segment. Antigen specificity was annotated against VDJdb with VDJmatch, allowing one amino acid substitution in CDR3.

This sequence originates from a woman aged 18-29 years in good health. Sequencing was carried out using PBMCs. The chain is made from TRBV3-1 and TRBJ2-1; tentative D gene TRBD2, with 5 bases matching. CDR3 region: CASYLGGSSYNEQFF. The bases read TGTGCCTCCTACCTAGGAGGTAGCTCCTACAATGAGCAGTTCTTC.